A selection of T cell receptor beta chains follows, all from one sample in a study of T cell responses to AZD1222 COVID-19 vaccine. Clones were sequenced by immunoSEQ multiplex PCR, and TCRdb holds only the in-frame ones, with some missing. The table shows 85,000 to 100,000 clones, with 85% to 95% occurring only once. Sequencing was performed on peripheral blood, taken on day 0 of AZD1222 vaccination. Receptor source: an adult in good health. Each CDR3 is given with its conserved first and last residue. A D gene is named only where the DNA matches it firmly. Size tells how often a clone was seen (once, few, many) or the class of an expanded clone, and some rows leave it out.

d_call j_call v_call clone_size cdr3_aa cdr3_nt
. TRBJ1-1 TRBV27 once CASSLTQLGTEAFF TGTGCCAGCAGTTTAACCCAACTAGGCACTGAAGCTTTCTTT
TRBD1 TRBJ1-3 TRBV25-1 . CASSQRAEDRGTDTIYF TGTGCCAGCAGCCAAAGGGCAGAGGACAGGGGTACGGACACCATATATTTT
. TRBJ2-7 TRBV14 . CASSQRDRDFSSYEQYF TGTGCCAGCAGCCAACGAGACAGGGACTTCAGCTCCTACGAGCAGTACTTC
. TRBJ1-3 TRBV6-1 . CASSKETDTSGNTIYF TGTGCCAGCAGTAAAGAGACAGATACCTCTGGAAACACCATATATTTT
. TRBJ1-6 TRBV29-1 . CSPKHRDKHLYYNSPLHF TGCAGCCCCAAACACAGGGACAAACATCTTTACTATAATTCACCCCTCCACTTT
. TRBJ2-7 TRBV29-1 . CSVGSSYEQYF TGCAGCGTGGGGAGCTCCTACGAGCAGTACTTC
. TRBJ1-1 TRBV18 . CASQKGGFSRGTEAFF TGTGCCAGTCAAAAGGGCGGGTTTAGCAGGGGAACTGAAGCTTTCTTT
TRBD2 TRBJ2-1 TRBV19 . CASSITTSGTYEQFF TGTGCCAGTAGTATAACAACTAGCGGGACTTATGAGCAGTTCTTC
. TRBJ1-1 TRBV21-1 . CASSPHPGRLNTEAFF TGTGCCAGCAGCCCTCACCCGGGACGTCTGAACACTGAAGCTTTCTTT
TRBD2 TRBJ2-7 TRBV6-5 . CASSPVRTRANEQYF TGTGCCAGCAGCCCCGTCAGGACTAGAGCAAATGAGCAGTACTTC
. TRBJ2-7 TRBV6-5 . CASSILQSSYEQYF TGTGCCAGCAGTATCTTACAATCCTCCTACGAGCAGTACTTC
. TRBJ1-4 TRBV6-5 . CASSRGGQGNEKLFF TGTGCCAGCAGTCGAGGGGGGCAGGGCAACGAAAAACTGTTTTTT
. TRBJ1-1 TRBV21-1 . CARARGGRKNTEAFF TGTGCCAGGGCCAGGGGGGGACGGAAGAACACTGAAGCTTTCTTT
. TRBJ2-3 TRBV28 . CASSSLKGSSTDTQYF TGTGCCAGCAGTTCCCTGAAGGGAAGCAGCACAGATACGCAGTATTTT
TRBD2 TRBJ2-7 TRBV12-5 . CASGLVGGGYAYEQYF TGTGCTAGTGGTTTGGTCGGGGGGGGCTATGCCTACGAGCAGTACTTC
. TRBJ1-1 TRBV5-1 . CASSLAGTQTEVFF TGCGCCAGCAGCTTGGCCGGGACACAAACTGAGGTTTTCTTT
. TRBJ2-3 TRBV4-2 . CASSHSRDTQYF TGTGCCAGCAGCCACTCCAGGGATACGCAGTATTTT
TRBD2 TRBJ2-2 TRBV2 . CASSLAGGPGELFF TGTGCCAGCAGTCTAGCGGGAGGGCCTGGGGAGCTGTTTTTT
. TRBJ1-1 TRBV6-5 . CASSYGTPGTTEAFF TGTGCCAGCAGTTACGGGACCCCAGGAACCACTGAAGCTTTCTTT
. TRBJ1-1 TRBV5-8 . CASSFTGTVNTEAFF TGTGCCAGCAGCTTTACCGGGACCGTGAACACTGAAGCTTTCTTT
TRBD1 TRBJ1-2 TRBV19 . CASSIAGTVYGYTF TGTGCCAGTAGTATAGCGGGGACAGTTTATGGCTACACCTTC
. TRBJ2-1 TRBV2 . CASSEDGGSYNEQFF TGTGCCAGCAGTGAAGATGGGGGCTCCTACAATGAGCAGTTCTTC
. TRBJ1-2 TRBV9 . CASSARGDYGYTF TGTGCCAGCAGTGCCCGGGGGGACTATGGCTACACCTTC
TRBD1 TRBJ1-2 TRBV7-2 . CASSLQRDRVGYTF TGTGCCAGCAGCTTACAGAGGGACAGGGTTGGCTACACCTTC
. TRBJ2-2 TRBV10-1 . CASSNRAGGTGELFF TGCGCCAGCAGTAACAGGGCTGGGGGAACCGGGGAGCTGTTTTTT
. TRBJ1-1 TRBV7-8 . CASSLASPGAEAFF TGTGCCAGCAGCTTAGCGTCCCCAGGGGCTGAAGCTTTCTTT
TRBD1 TRBJ2-7 TRBV7-2 . CASSLQGALYEQYF TGTGCCAGCAGTCTACAGGGGGCCCTCTACGAGCAGTACTTC
. TRBJ1-5 TRBV7-9 . CASSLDGTSFRHF TGTGCCAGCAGCCTCGACGGGACATCTTTTCGGCATTTT
TRBD1 TRBJ1-6 TRBV28 . CASSLLAGGPPLHF TGTGCCAGCAGTTTATTAGCAGGGGGCCCACCCCTCCACTTT
. TRBJ1-4 TRBV6-5 . CAPRQDLTNEKLFF TGTGCCCCCCGGCAGGACCTAACTAATGAAAAACTGTTTTTT
. TRBJ2-1 TRBV6-1 . CASSDRGQKMYNEQFF TGTGCCAGCAGTGACCGGGGGCAGAAGATGTACAATGAGCAGTTCTTC
. TRBJ1-5 TRBV18 . CASSPAWGAPGNQPQHF TGTGCCAGCTCACCAGCGTGGGGGGCCCCGGGCAATCAGCCCCAGCATTTT
. TRBJ2-5 TRBV5-1 . CASSSPRVGTQYF TGCGCCAGCAGCTCCCCGAGGGTCGGGACCCAGTACTTC
. TRBJ2-3 TRBV5-1 . CASSRPESRAYPGGRTDTQYF TGCGCCAGCAGCCGACCCGAGTCCCGGGCCTACCCCGGGGGACGCACAGATACGCAGTATTTT
. TRBJ1-2 TRBV9 . CASSPDGGGDGYTF TGTGCCAGCAGCCCGGACGGGGGCGGCGATGGCTACACCTTC
. TRBJ1-1 TRBV27 . CASFDVGSGAFF TGTGCCAGTTTCGACGTTGGATCGGGAGCTTTCTTT
. TRBJ1-3 TRBV11-2 . CASSLLVRPWDFSGNTIYF TGTGCCAGCAGCTTACTGGTGCGTCCTTGGGACTTCTCTGGAAACACCATATATTTT
TRBD1 TRBJ1-1 TRBV9 . CASSGQENTEAFF TGTGCCAGCAGTGGACAGGAGAACACTGAAGCTTTCTTT
. TRBJ1-6 TRBV6-1 . CASSEDRRNSPLHF TGTGCCAGCAGTGAGGACAGACGGAATTCACCCCTCCACTTT
. TRBJ1-6 TRBV19 . CASNFRTERFSPLHF TGTGCCAGTAATTTCAGGACGGAGAGATTTTCACCCCTCCACTTT
TRBD2 TRBJ2-2 TRBV7-8 . CASVGGLAGTTNTGELFF TGTGCCAGCGTAGGGGGACTAGCGGGCACCACGAACACCGGGGAGCTGTTTTTT
TRBD1 TRBJ1-1 TRBV28 once CASTSTGRALNTEAFF TGTGCCAGCACCTCGACAGGGAGAGCACTGAACACTGAAGCTTTCTTT
TRBD2 TRBJ2-3 TRBV9 . CASSPPGGPGSTDTQYF TGTGCCAGCAGCCCCCCGGGGGGGCCAGGGAGCACAGATACGCAGTATTTT
TRBD1 TRBJ2-7 TRBV29-1 . CSVGGLTGGYEQYF TGCAGCGTTGGAGGCCTCACAGGGGGCTACGAGCAGTACTTC
TRBD2 TRBJ2-3 TRBV3-1/TRBV3-2 . CASSQNPGLAGHYTDTQYF TGTGCCAGCAGCCAGAACCCGGGACTAGCGGGCCACTACACAGATACGCAGTATTTT
TRBD1 TRBJ1-4 TRBV7-6 . CASSRTGAANEKLFF TGTGCCAGCAGTAGGACAGGGGCGGCTAATGAAAAACTGTTTTTT
. TRBJ2-2 TRBV3-1/TRBV3-2 . CASNENWGTGRSGELFF TGTGCCAGCAACGAAAATTGGGGAACAGGGCGGAGCGGGGAGCTGTTTTTT
. TRBJ1-4 TRBV5-5 . CASSLAIRATNEKLFF TGTGCCAGCAGCTTGGCCATAAGAGCAACTAATGAAAAACTGTTTTTT
TRBD1 TRBJ1-1 TRBV7-6 . CASSLRQGGMVTEAFF TGTGCCAGCAGCTTGAGGCAGGGGGGGATGGTGACTGAAGCTTTCTTT
. TRBJ2-2 TRBV28 . CASSSLAPPANTGELFF TGTGCCAGCAGTTCGCTTGCTCCCCCCGCGAACACCGGGGAGCTGTTTTTT
TRBD1 TRBJ1-2 TRBV19 . CASSSRTGGDYGYTF TGTGCCAGTAGTAGCCGGACAGGGGGCGACTATGGCTACACCTTC